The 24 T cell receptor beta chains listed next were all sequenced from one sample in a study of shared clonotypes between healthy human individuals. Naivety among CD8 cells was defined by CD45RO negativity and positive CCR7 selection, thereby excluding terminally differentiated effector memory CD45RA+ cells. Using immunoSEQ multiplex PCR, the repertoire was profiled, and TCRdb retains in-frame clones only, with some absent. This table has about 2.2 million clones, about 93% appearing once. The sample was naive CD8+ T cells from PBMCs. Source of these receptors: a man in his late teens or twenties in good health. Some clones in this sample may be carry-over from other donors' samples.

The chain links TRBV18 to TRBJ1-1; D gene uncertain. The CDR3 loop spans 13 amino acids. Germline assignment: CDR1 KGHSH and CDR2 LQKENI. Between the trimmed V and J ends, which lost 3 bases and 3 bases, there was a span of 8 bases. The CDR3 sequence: CASSPLGHTEAFF. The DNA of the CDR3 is TGTGCCAGCTCACCTCTCGGCCACACTGAAGCTTTCTTT.

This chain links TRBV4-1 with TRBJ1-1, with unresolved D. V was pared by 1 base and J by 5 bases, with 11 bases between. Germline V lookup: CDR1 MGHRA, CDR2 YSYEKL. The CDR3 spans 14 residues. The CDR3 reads CASSQGDRITEAFF. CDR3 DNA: TGCGCCAGCAGCCAAGGTGACCGTATTACTGAAGCTTTCTTT.

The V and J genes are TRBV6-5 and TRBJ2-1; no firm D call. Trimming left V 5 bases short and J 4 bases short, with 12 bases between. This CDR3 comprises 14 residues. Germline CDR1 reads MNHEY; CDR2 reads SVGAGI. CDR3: CASSPVAVYNEQFF. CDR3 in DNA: TGTGCCAGCAGTCCCGTCGCAGTATACAATGAGCAGTTCTTC.

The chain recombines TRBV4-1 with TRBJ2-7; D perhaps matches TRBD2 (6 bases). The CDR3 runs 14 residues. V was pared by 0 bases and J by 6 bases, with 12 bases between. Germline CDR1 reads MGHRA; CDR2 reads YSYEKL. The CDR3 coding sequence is TGCGCCAGCAGCCAAGATCTGGCGGGGTTCGAGCAGTACTTC. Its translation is CASSQDLAGFEQYF.

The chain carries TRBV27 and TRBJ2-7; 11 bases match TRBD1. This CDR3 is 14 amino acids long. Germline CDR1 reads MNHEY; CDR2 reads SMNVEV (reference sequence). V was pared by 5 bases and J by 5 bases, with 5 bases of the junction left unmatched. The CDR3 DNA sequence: TGTGCCAGCAGTCCGGACAGGGGGCAGCACGAGCAGTACTTC. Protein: CASSPDRGQHEQYF.

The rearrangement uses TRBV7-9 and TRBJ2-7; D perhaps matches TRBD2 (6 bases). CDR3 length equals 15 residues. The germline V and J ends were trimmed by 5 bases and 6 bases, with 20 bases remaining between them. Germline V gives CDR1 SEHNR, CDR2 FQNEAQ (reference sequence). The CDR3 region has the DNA TGTGCCAGCAGCAGTCATTTATCTCTGGGAGGCGAGCAGTACTTC. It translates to CASSSHLSLGGEQYF.

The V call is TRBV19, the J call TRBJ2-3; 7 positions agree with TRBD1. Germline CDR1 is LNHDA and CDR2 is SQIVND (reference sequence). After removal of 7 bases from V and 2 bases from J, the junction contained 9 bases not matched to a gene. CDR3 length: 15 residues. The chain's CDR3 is CASTHDRENTDTQYF. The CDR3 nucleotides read TGTGCCAGTACCCATGACAGGGAGAACACAGATACGCAGTATTTT.

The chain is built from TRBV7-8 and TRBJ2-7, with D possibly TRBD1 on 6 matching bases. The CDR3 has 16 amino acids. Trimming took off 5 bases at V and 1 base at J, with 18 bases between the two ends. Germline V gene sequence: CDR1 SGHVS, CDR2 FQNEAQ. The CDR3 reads CASSLIRGQQSYEQYF. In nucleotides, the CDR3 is TGTGCCAGCAGCCTTATCAGGGGCCAGCAGTCCTACGAGCAGTACTTC.

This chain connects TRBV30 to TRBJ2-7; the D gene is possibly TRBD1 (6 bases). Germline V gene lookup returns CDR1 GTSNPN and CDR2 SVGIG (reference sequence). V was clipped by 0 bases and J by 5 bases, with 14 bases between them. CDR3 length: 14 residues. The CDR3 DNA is TGTGCCTGGAGTGTCCTCCCAGGGGACAACGAGCAGTACTTC. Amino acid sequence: CAWSVLPGDNEQYF.

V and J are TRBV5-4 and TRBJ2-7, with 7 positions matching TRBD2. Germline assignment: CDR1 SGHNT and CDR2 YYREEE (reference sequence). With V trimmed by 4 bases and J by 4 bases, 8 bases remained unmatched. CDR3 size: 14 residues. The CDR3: CASSIGTTDYEQYF. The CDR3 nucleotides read TGTGCCAGCAGCATCGGGACTACCGATTACGAGCAGTACTTC. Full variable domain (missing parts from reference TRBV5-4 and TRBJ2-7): ETGVTQSPTHLIKTRGQQVTLRCSSQSGHNTVSWYQQALGQGPQFIFQYYREEENGRGNFPPRFSGLQFPNYSSELNVNALELDDSALYLCASSIGTTDYEQYFGPGTRLTVT.

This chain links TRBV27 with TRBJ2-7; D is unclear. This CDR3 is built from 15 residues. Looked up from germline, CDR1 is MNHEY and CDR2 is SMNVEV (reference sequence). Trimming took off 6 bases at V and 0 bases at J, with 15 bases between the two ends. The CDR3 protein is CASRKDGSSSYEQYF. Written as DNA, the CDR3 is TGTGCCAGCAGAAAGGACGGCTCGAGCTCCTACGAGCAGTACTTC.

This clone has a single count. The CDR3 reads CASRASGSYEQYF. The CDR3 DNA follows: TGTGCCAGCCGGGCTAGCGGGAGTTACGAGCAGTACTTC. The V gene is TRBV11-2, the J gene TRBJ2-7, with 10 bases that match TRBD2. Trimming cost V 8 bases and J 4 bases; bases outside gene matches: 5. Germline-derived CDR1 and CDR2 are SGHAT and FQNNGV. This CDR3 region has 13 residues.

The CDR3 DNA reads as TGTGCCAGCAGTGATGGTATGCGGGGGCAGTTATCTTATACGCAGTATTTT. It encodes CASSDGMRGQLSYTQYF. The V gene is TRBV6-1, the J gene TRBJ2-3; D may be TRBD2 (7 bases). Deletions cut 3 bases from V and 7 bases from J, with 23 bases between. This CDR3 is built from 17 residues. Looked up from germline, CDR1 is MNHNS and CDR2 is SASEGT.

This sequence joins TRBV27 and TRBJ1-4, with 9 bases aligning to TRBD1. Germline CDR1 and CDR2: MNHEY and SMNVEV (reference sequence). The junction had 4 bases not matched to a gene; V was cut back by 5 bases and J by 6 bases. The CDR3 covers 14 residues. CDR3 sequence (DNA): TGTGCCAGCAGTACAGGGGGCGGACATGAAAAACTGTTTTTT. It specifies CASSTGGGHEKLFF.

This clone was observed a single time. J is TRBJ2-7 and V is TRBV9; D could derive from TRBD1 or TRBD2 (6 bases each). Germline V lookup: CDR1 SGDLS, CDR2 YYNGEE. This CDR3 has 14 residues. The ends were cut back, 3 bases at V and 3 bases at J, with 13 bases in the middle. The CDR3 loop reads CASSDGGELYEQYF. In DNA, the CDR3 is TGTGCCAGCAGCGACGGGGGCGAACTCTACGAGCAGTACTTC.

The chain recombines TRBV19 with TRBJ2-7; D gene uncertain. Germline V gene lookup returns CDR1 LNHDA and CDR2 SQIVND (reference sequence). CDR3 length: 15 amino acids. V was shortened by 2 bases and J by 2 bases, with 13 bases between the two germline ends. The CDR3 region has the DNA TGTGCCAGTAGTATATTGGCCCAGCCGACCTACGAGCAGTACTTC. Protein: CASSILAQPTYEQYF.

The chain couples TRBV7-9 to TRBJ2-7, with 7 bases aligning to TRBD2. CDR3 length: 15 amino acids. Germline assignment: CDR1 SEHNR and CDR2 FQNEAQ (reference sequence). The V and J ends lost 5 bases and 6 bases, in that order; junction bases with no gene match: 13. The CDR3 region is CASSPIAGVDTEQYF. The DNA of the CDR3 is TGTGCCAGCAGCCCGATCGCGGGAGTGGATACCGAGCAGTACTTC.

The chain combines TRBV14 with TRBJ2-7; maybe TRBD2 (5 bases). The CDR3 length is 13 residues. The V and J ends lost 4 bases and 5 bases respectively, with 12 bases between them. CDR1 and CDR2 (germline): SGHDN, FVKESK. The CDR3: CASSPFGRNEQYF. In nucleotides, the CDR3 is TGTGCCAGCAGCCCCTTTGGGAGAAACGAGCAGTACTTC.

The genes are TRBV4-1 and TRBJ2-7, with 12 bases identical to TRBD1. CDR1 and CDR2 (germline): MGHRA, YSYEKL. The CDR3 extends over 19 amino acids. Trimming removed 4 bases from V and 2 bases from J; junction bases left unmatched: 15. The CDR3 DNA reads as TGCGCCAGCAGCCTTCGACCAACCTACCGGGACAGGGGGCCCTACGAGCAGTACTTC. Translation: CASSLRPTYRDRGPYEQYF.

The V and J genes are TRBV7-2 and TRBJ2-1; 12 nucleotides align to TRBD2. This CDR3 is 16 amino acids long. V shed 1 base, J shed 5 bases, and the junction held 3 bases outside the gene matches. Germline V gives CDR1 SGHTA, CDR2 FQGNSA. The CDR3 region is CASSLGLAGGDNEQFF. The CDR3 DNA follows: TGTGCCAGCAGCTTAGGCCTAGCGGGAGGGGACAATGAGCAGTTCTTC. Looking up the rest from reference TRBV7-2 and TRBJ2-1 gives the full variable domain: GAGVSQSPSNKVTEKGKDVELRCDPISGHTALYWYRQSLGQGLEFLIYFQGNSAPDKSGLPSDRFSAERTGGSVSTLTIQRTQQEDSAVYLCASSLGLAGGDNEQFFGPGTRLTVL.

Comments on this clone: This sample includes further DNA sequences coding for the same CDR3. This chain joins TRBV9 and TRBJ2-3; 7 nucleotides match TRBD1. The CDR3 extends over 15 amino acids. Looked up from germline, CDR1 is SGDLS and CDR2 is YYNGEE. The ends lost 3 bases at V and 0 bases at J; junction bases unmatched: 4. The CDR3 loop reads CASSAGTASTDTQYF. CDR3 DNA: TGTGCCAGCAGCGCTGGGACAGCTAGCACAGATACGCAGTATTTT. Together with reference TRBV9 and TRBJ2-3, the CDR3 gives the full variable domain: DSGVTQTPKHLITATGQRVTLRCSPRSGDLSVYWYQQSLDQGLQFLIQYYNGEERAKGNILERFSAQQFPDLHSELNLSSLELGDSALYFCASSAGTASTDTQYFGPGTRLTVL.

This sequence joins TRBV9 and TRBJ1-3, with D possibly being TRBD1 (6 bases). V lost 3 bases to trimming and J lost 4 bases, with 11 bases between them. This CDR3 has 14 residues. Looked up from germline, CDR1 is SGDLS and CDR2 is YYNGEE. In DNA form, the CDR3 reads TGTGCCAGCAGCGGAGGGGGTTTCGGAAACACCATATATTTT. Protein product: CASSGGGFGNTIYF.

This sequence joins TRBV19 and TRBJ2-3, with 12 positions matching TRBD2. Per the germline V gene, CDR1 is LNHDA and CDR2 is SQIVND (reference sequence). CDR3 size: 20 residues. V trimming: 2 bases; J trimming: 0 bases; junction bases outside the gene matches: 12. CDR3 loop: CASSIIPSGRALGSTDTQYF. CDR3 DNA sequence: TGTGCCAGTAGTATAATACCTAGCGGGAGGGCCCTCGGTAGCACAGATACGCAGTATTTT.

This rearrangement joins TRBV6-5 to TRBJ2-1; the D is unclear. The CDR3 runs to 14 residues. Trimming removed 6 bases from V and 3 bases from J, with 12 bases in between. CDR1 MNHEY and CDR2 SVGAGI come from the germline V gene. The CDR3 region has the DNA TGTGCCAGCAGCCGTCTCGCTAGCTACAATGAGCAGTTCTTC. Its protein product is CASSRLASYNEQFF.